Detailed here is one T cell receptor beta chain. Antigen specificity is unknown. Assay used: immunoSEQ multiplex PCR; TCRdb lists only in-frame clones, some missing. The data contain over 100,000 clones, approximately 95% of them singletons. This sample was taken from a study of graft-versus-host responses after intestinal transplantation. The overall study: For approximately three years after anti-thymocyte globulin induction, all recipients took tacrolimus and steroids.

This CDR3 is built from 14 residues. Germline V CDR1 and CDR2: MDHEN, SYDVKM. With 8 bases clipped from V and 3 bases from J, the junction kept 9 bases outside the gene matches. Study outcomes and limitations: Peak GvH clone levels in circulation were associated with early post-transplant HvG declines. GvH clones detected in recipient marrow included some appearing first in ileum or blood. Clonal ratios of graft-versus-host to host-versus-graft in allografts were high for patients exhibiting graft-donor T cell macrochimerism.

V gene TRBV28 combines with J gene TRBJ2-7, with 8 bases matching TRBD1. The source was unstimulated CD8+ T cells sorted from spleen or lymph node cells, collected before intestinal transplant. This sequence was found in a human donor who received an intestinal transplant. CDR3 in amino acids: CASSATGDYYEQYF. The CDR3 DNA sequence: TGTGCCAGCTCGGCGACAGGGGATTACTACGAGCAGTACTTC.